This T cell receptor (beta chain) was observed in a study of cytomegalovirus exposure and HLA in healthy donors. Notes on this clone: Its cognate antigen is unknown.

Trimming shortened V by 2 bases and J by 3 bases, and 11 bases separated the two germline ends. Germline V gives CDR1 KGHSH, CDR2 LQKENI. The CDR3 runs to 15 residues. Study results and limitations: A link between a missense DCLRE1C variant and TCR beta V- and J-gene trimming emerged from a later analysis.

Use of 60 Vbeta and 13 Jbeta primers characterized the PCR. Repertoires were generated with immunoSEQ multiplex PCR, while TCRdb's copy carries only in-frame clones and drops some. The sample carries about 130,000 clones, approximately 80% recorded once. The TCR originated in a male donor in good health and CMV-seropositive. V gene TRBV18 combines with J gene TRBJ1-5; D is unclear. The sample taken for sequencing was PBMCs. DNA of the CDR3: TGTGCCAGCTCACCAACGGGAGTCTCCAATCAGCCCCAGCATTTT. Protein product: CASSPTGVSNQPQHF.